These 11 T cell receptor beta chains came from one sample sequenced in a study of cytomegalovirus exposure and HLA in healthy donors. The PCR was carried out with 60 Vbeta primers and 13 Jbeta primers. Only in-frame clones appear in the TCRdb table, and some are missing; sequencing was by immunoSEQ multiplex PCR. The table has over 110,000 clones, over 65% seen once. Material: PBMCs. These receptors all come from a male donor in good health and CMV-seronegative.

This chain links TRBV13 with TRBJ2-3; D unclear. This CDR3 has 13 amino acids. Trimming pared 2 bases from V and 5 bases from J, leaving 8 bases between. Germline V CDR1 and CDR2: PRHDT, FYEKMQ (reference sequence). The CDR3 loop is CASSLSKRDTQYF. The CDR3, as DNA: TGTGCCAGCAGCTTAAGTAAGCGAGATACGCAGTATTTT. Using reference TRBV13 and TRBJ2-3 for the parts outside the CDR3, the full variable domain is AAGVIQSPRHLIKEKRETATLKCYPIPRHDTVYWYQQGPGQDPQFLISFYEKMQSDKGSIPDRFSAQQFSDYHSELNMSSLELGDSALYFCASSLSKRDTQYFGPGTRLTVL.

The chain uses TRBV5-6 and TRBJ2-5; D is unclear. Trimming cost V 5 bases and J 2 bases, with 7 bases left between them. The CDR3 runs to 12 residues. CDR1 and CDR2 (germline): SGHDT, YYEEEE. Written as DNA, the CDR3 is TGTGCCAGCAGACGCACACAAGAGACCCAGTACTTC. Translated, it gives CASRRTQETQYF.

The chain couples TRBV9 to TRBJ2-7; a weak D match, TRBD1 (6 bases). The CDR3 has 14 amino acids. Trimming stripped 4 bases from V and 0 bases from J, with 11 bases between. Germline V gene lookup returns CDR1 SGDLS and CDR2 YYNGEE. CDR3 sequence reads: CASSPRGSSYEQYF. DNA of the CDR3: TGTGCCAGCAGCCCTAGGGGGAGCTCCTACGAGCAGTACTTC.

This clone was counted a single time. V is TRBV5-6 and J is TRBJ2-7; TRBD2 might be the D (6 bases). The CDR3 totals 15 residues. CDR1 and CDR2 (germline): SGHDT, YYEEEE. V gave up 3 bases and J gave up 4 bases, with 17 bases separating them. The CDR3 nucleotides read TGTGCCAGCAGCTCTCCGGGACTCGGCGGGTACGAGCAGTACTTC. It yields the protein CASSSPGLGGYEQYF.

V usage is TRBV5-5 and J usage is TRBJ2-5, with TRBD2 identical over 11 bases. The CDR3 has 15 amino acids. Per the germline V gene, CDR1 is SGHKS and CDR2 is YYEKEE (reference sequence). With V trimmed by 2 bases and J by 1 base, 1 base remained unmatched. The CDR3 here is CASSFGTSGQETQYF. In DNA, the CDR3 is TGTGCCAGCAGCTTTGGGACTAGCGGCCAAGAGACCCAGTACTTC.

The chain has TRBV7-2 and TRBJ1-2; 9 nucleotides align to TRBD1. From germline, CDR1 is SGHTA and CDR2 FQGNSA. The CDR3 contains 15 residues. Written as DNA, the CDR3 is TGTGCTGCGAGGACCGGACAGGGGACCTTTGGAGGCTACACCTTC. Its translation is CAARTGQGTFGGYTF.

The chain couples TRBV4-1 to TRBJ2-7, with D possibly being TRBD1 (5 bases). V was cut by 1 base and J by 2 bases, with 9 bases left in between. Germline lookup yields CDR1 MGHRA and CDR2 YSYEKL. This CDR3 has 14 amino acids. The CDR3 DNA sequence: TGCGCCAGCAGCCAAGGAGACAGCACCTACGAGCAGTACTTC. As protein: CASSQGDSTYEQYF.

The chain uses TRBV27 and TRBJ2-5, with TRBD2 as a possible D gene (5 bases). The DNA matches TRBJ2-7 better at its end, which makes the J call doubtful. This CDR3 region has 11 residues. Germline CDR1 reads MNHEY; CDR2 reads SMNVEV (reference sequence). The CDR3 DNA follows: TGTGCCAGCAGTTTAGAGGGCGAGCAGTACTTC. Protein product: CASSLEGEQYF.

The rearrangement uses TRBV19 and TRBJ2-7; D gene unclear. Trimming pared 4 bases from V and 0 bases from J, leaving 10 bases between. The CDR3 runs to 14 residues. Germline CDR1 reads LNHDA; CDR2 reads SQIVND (reference sequence). As DNA, the CDR3 is TGTGCCAGTAGTACGGTTCCATACTCCTACGAGCAGTACTTC. Its protein is CASSTVPYSYEQYF.

The chain couples TRBV6-5 to TRBJ1-1, with 9 bases identical to TRBD1. Trimming removed 5 bases from V and 5 bases from J; junction bases left unmatched: 6. The length of the CDR3 is 14 residues. Germline V gene sequence: CDR1 MNHEY, CDR2 SVGAGI. CDR3 coding DNA: TGTGCCAGCAGTCAAAACAGGGGGCCAACTGAAGCTTTCTTT. Translated, it gives CASSQNRGPTEAFF.

The chain links TRBV30 to TRBJ2-5; 9 nucleotides line up with TRBD2. The J call could be wrong; TRBJ2-7 is a better fit for the DNA end. Germline V lookup: CDR1 GTSNPN, CDR2 SVGIG (reference sequence). The CDR3 length is 13 residues. The CDR3 reads CAWRTSGTYEQYF. The CDR3 DNA follows: TGTGCCTGGAGGACTAGCGGAACCTACGAGCAGTACTTC.